The 15 T cell receptor beta chains below were found in one sample sequenced in a study of blood T cell repertoires in COVID-19. TCRdb's table, derived via immunoSEQ multiplex PCR, lists solely in-frame clones and lacks some. The sample includes under 400,000 clones, approximately 89% of them seen just once. Sequencing was done on a sample of peripheral blood. These receptors were obtained from a woman aged 55-75 years with COVID-19, enrolled during active disease.

The chain is built from TRBV4-2 and TRBJ2-1, with D possibly TRBD2 on 6 matching bases. CDR3 length equals 15 residues. Germline CDR1 and CDR2: LGHNA and YNFKEQ. Trimming pared 1 base from V and 5 bases from J, leaving 12 bases between. This CDR3 reads CASSQVSGLDNEQFF. The CDR3 nucleotides read TGTGCCAGCAGCCAAGTTAGCGGCCTTGACAATGAGCAGTTCTTC.

This rearrangement joins TRBV5-1 to TRBJ2-2; no reliable D call. Germline-derived CDR1 and CDR2 are SGHRS and YFSETQ. The CDR3 has 14 residues. Trimming took off 2 bases at V and 0 bases at J, with 5 bases between the two ends. The CDR3 here is CASSFTANTGELFF. Written as DNA, the CDR3 is TGCGCCAGCAGCTTTACAGCGAACACCGGGGAGCTGTTTTTT.

The chain joins TRBV27 to TRBJ1-3; D is uncertain. Deletions cut 6 bases from V and 0 bases from J, with 18 bases between. The CDR3 totals 17 residues. Germline loops: CDR1 MNHEY, CDR2 SMNVEV (reference sequence). The chain's CDR3 is CASSPRSRGYSGNTIYF. CDR3 coding DNA: TGTGCCAGCAGCCCCCGTTCGCGAGGCTACTCTGGAAACACCATATATTTT.

This clone was seen just once. CDR3 sequence (DNA): TGTGCCAGCAGCTTGGTAGGGGTCCGGGAGCAGTACTTC. This codes for CASSLVGVREQYF. The rearrangement uses TRBV5-6 and TRBJ2-7; the D gene is possibly TRBD1 (5 bases). Germline CDR1 is SGHDT and CDR2 is YYEEEE. The CDR3 sequence is 13 residues long. Trimming stripped 0 bases from V and 7 bases from J, with 11 bases between.

The chain carries TRBV7-8 and TRBJ2-3; D is possibly TRBD2 (5 bases). CDR3 length: 15 amino acids. V lost 1 base to trimming and J lost 2 bases, with 10 bases between them. The V gene's germline CDR1 is SGHVS and CDR2 FQNEAQ. CDR3 sequence (DNA): TGTGCCAGCAGCTTAGGTGGGAGCACCACAGATACGCAGTATTTT. Translation gives CASSLGGSTTDTQYF.

The CDR3 is CASSRRQGSEKLFF. CDR3 nucleotides: TGCGCCAGCAGCCGTCGACAGGGTTCGGAAAAACTGTTTTTT. The chain is built from TRBV4-1 and TRBJ1-4; 7 positions agree with TRBD1. With V trimmed by 4 bases and J by 8 bases, 7 bases remained unmatched. The CDR3 consists of 14 residues. Per germline, CDR1 MGHRA and CDR2 YSYEKL.

The V and J genes are TRBV28 and TRBJ2-3; TRBD2 matches at 16 bases. Germline-derived CDR1 and CDR2 are MDHEN and SYDVKM. With 6 bases clipped from V and 1 base from J, the junction kept 13 bases outside the gene matches. The CDR3 is made up of 20 amino acids. CDR3 region: CASSFLGLAGGKEGTDTQYF. The DNA of the CDR3 is TGTGCCAGCAGCTTCCTGGGACTAGCGGGGGGGAAGGAGGGCACAGATACGCAGTATTTT.

The V call is TRBV12-3 or TRBV12-4, the J call TRBJ2-1; 7 bases are shared with TRBD1. V gave up 7 bases and J gave up 5 bases; unmatched junction bases: 2. The CDR3 has 12 amino acids. CDR3 in amino acids: CASTRGHNEQFF. Here the CDR3 DNA reads TGTGCCAGCACTAGGGGGCACAATGAGCAGTTCTTC.

The chain joins TRBV11-2 to TRBJ2-3; tentatively, D is TRBD1 (6 bases). Germline V gene sequence: CDR1 SGHAT, CDR2 FQNNGV. The CDR3 loop spans 12 amino acids. V lost 6 bases and J lost 6, with 10 bases in between. CDR3 loop: CASSLQGDTQYF. The CDR3 DNA follows: TGTGCCAGCAGTTTGCAGGGGGATACGCAGTATTTT.

This chain's CDR3 is CASSVDGGTEAFF. For the CDR3, the DNA is TGTGCCAGCAGCGTGGACGGAGGCACTGAAGCTTTCTTT. V gene TRBV7-2 combines with J gene TRBJ1-1; D gene uncertain. The V gene lost 5 bases and the J gene lost 4 bases, with 11 bases spanning the gap. This CDR3 spans 13 amino acids. CDR1 is SGHTA and CDR2 is FQGNSA in the germline V gene.

The rearrangement joins TRBV5-1 to TRBJ2-2, with 7 positions matching TRBD1. The V gene end was trimmed by 1 base and the J gene end by 0 bases; junction bases not matched to a gene: 3. Germline lookup yields CDR1 SGHRS and CDR2 YFSETQ. The CDR3 runs to 16 residues. The CDR3 reads CASSLQQGANTGELFF. The CDR3 DNA reads TGCGCCAGCAGCTTGCAGCAGGGGGCGAACACCGGGGAGCTGTTTTTT.

V and J are TRBV24-1 and TRBJ1-5; 7 bases line up with TRBD1. There are 16 residues in the CDR3. Looked up from germline, CDR1 is KGHDR and CDR2 is SFDVKD. The V gene end was trimmed by 4 bases and the J gene end by 2 bases; junction bases not matched to a gene: 7. CDR3 amino acids: CATSDPHRGGNQPQHF. The CDR3 nucleotides are TGTGCCACCAGTGACCCCCACAGGGGAGGCAATCAGCCCCAGCATTTT.

The chain recombines TRBV7-8 with TRBJ2-7; D gene ambiguous. The CDR3 totals 14 residues. V dropped 5 bases and J dropped 0 bases, with 11 bases sitting between them. The germline V gene has CDR1 SGHVS and CDR2 FQNEAQ. CDR3 protein: CASSPRRNSYEQYF. In nucleotides, the CDR3 is TGTGCCAGCAGCCCTAGGCGGAACTCCTACGAGCAGTACTTC.

V and J are TRBV5-1 and TRBJ2-2; 8 bases match TRBD2. Germline V gene sequence: CDR1 SGHRS, CDR2 YFSETQ. V gave up 3 bases and J gave up 3 bases; unmatched junction bases: 10. The CDR3 spans 17 residues. The CDR3 loop reads CASSSLTGGRYTGELFF. The CDR3 DNA is TGCGCCAGCAGCTCCTTGACGGGGGGGCGGTACACCGGGGAGCTGTTTTTT.

V is TRBV6-4 and J is TRBJ2-2; a possible D gene is TRBD2 (5 bases). The V and J ends lost 3 bases and 13 bases respectively, with 15 bases between them. Germline V gives CDR1 MRHNA, CDR2 SNTAGT. CDR3 size: 13 residues. CDR3 region: CASSEEIRTRLFF. The DNA of the CDR3 is TGTGCCAGCAGTGAGGAGATCAGGACTCGGCTGTTTTTT.